This T cell receptor beta chain was sequenced during a study of PD-L1 blockade in urothelial cancer. About the study: About 90% of the 29 patients were men with bladder-origin urothelial cancer. Researchers looked at the blood 3 weeks (second dose) and 6 weeks after treatment began.

Measured with immunoSEQ multiplex PCR; TCRdb has only the in-frame clones, and not every one. The table has 70,000 to 100,000 clones, over 80% seen once. Time point given: pretreatment peripheral blood. The sequencing here drew on PBMCs, taken around atezolizumab (anti-PD-L1) treatment. The sequence was obtained from a man aged 55-75 years with urothelial cancer.

CDR3 in amino acids: CAWSVLGGLTDQPQHF. DNA for the CDR3: TGTGCCTGGAGTGTACTAGGCGGATTAACGGATCAGCCCCAGCATTTT. The chain combines TRBV30 with TRBJ1-5; no firm D call. Trimming removed 0 bases at V and 5 bases at J, with 17 bases between. Germline CDR1 is GTSNPN and CDR2 is SVGIG (reference sequence). This CDR3 contains 16 residues.